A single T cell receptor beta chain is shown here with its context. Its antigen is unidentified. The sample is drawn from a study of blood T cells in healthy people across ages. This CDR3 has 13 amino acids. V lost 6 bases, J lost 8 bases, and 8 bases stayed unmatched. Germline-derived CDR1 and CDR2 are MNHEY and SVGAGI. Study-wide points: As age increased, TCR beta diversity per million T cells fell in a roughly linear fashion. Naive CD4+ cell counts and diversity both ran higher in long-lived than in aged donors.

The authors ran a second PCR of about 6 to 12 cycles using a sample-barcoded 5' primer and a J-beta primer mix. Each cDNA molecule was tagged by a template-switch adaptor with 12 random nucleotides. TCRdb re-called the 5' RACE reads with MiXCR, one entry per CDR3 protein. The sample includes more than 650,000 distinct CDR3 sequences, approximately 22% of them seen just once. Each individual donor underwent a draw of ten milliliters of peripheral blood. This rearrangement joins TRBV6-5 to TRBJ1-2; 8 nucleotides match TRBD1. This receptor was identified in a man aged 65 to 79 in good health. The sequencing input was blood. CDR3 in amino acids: CASRPGQGWGYTF. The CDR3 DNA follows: TGTGCCAGCAGGCCCGGACAGGGATGGGGCTACACCTTC.